The T cell receptor (beta chain) under discussion was sequenced for a study of CD8+CD57+ T cells in acquired aplastic anemia. V lost 2 bases to trimming and J lost 8 bases, with 9 bases between them. Germline V gene sequence: CDR1 GTSNPN, CDR2 SVGIG (reference sequence). CDR3 length: 11 amino acids. Patients included in sequencing had previously demonstrated CD8+CD57+ cell expansion by flow cytometry. This clonotype was counted between two and nine times. CDR3 and TCR beta VDJ profiling relied on genomic DNA as the template. TCRdb recomputed calls from the reads with MiXCR, one row per CDR3 protein. The table records around 430,000 distinct CDR3 sequences, roughly 34% of them present only once.

This chain joins TRBV30 and TRBJ1-2; D remains ambiguous. This TCR came from a human donor with aplastic anemia. Material for sequencing was sorted CD4+, CD8+, or CD8+CD57+ T cells (not recorded which) from PBMCs. CDR3 nucleotide sequence: TGTGCCTGGAGTAGGATAGGCGGCTACACCTTC. It encodes CAWSRIGGYTF. Variable domain in full (rest from reference TRBV30 and TRBJ1-2): SQTIHQWPATLVQPVGSPLSLECTVEGTSNPNLYWYRQAAGRGLQLLFYSVGIGQISSEVPQNLSASRPQDRQFILSSKKLLLSDSGFYLCAWSRIGGYTFGSGTRLTVV.